This T cell receptor beta chain was identified in a study of shared clonotypes between healthy human individuals. It was roughly 200 ng DNA, around 32,000 T cell genomes, that sorted-subset replicate PCRs used. Sequencing used immunoSEQ multiplex PCR; TCRdb keeps in-frame clones, though not all of them. The data show a few million clones, over 85% seen once. Germline V CDR1 and CDR2: MNHEY, SVGAGI. CDR3 length equals 13 residues. V dropped 0 bases and J dropped 7 bases, with 9 bases sitting between them. The rearrangement joins TRBV6-5 to TRBJ1-1; D not certain. This clonotype was sampled from a man between 18 and 29 years old in good health. Some clones in this sample may be carry-over from other donors' samples. Sequencing was performed on naive CD4+ T cells from PBMCs. Subset defined: CD45RA+ positively selected. The CDR3 coding sequence is TGTGCCAGCAGTTACTCGCGGTTACTTGAAGCTTTCTTT. It is translated as CASSYSRLLEAFF.